Described below is a single T cell receptor (beta chain) sequence and its context. What it binds is unknown. The CDR3 extends over 15 amino acids. CDR1 is SGDLS, CDR2 YYNGEE, per germline. The V and J ends lost 4 bases and 7 bases, in that order; junction bases with no gene match: 9. Here immunoSEQ multiplex PCR was the method, and the copy in TCRdb shows in-frame clones only, minus some. This sample carries about 49,000 clones, more than 70% of them seen once, and the ten largest clones take approximately 0.97%. This specimen comes from a study of OX40 agonist ivuxolimab in advanced cancers. Study as a whole: Patients' therapy was ivuxolimab, an antibody that acts as an agonist of OX40 (CD134). Partial responses were seen in three patients, one with hepatocellular carcinoma and two with cutaneous melanoma.

Drawing of blood for sampling happened at baseline, at cycle 4 day 1, and at cycle 7 day 1. General study findings and limits: Expanded clones tended on average to be more numerous among CD8+ T cells than CD4+.

The chain is built from TRBV9 and TRBJ2-1, with 9 positions matching TRBD2. Sequencing used CD4+ or CD8+ T cells sorted from blood, obtained in a trial of the OX40 agonist ivuxolimab. This TCR derives from an adult with an advanced solid tumor such as melanoma, head and neck, liver or kidney cancer. The CDR3 is CASSPREREANEQFF. The DNA for the CDR3 is TGTGCCAGCAGCCCCCGGGAGCGGGAGGCAAATGAGCAGTTCTTC.